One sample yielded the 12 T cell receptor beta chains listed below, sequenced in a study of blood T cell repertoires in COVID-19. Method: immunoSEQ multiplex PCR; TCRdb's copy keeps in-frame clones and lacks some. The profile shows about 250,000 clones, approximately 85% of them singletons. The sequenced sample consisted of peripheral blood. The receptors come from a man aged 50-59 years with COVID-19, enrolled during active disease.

This CDR3 is CASSKMGGRQETQYF. CDR3 DNA: TGTGCCAGCAGTAAAATGGGGGGGCGGCAAGAGACCCAGTACTTC. This chain connects TRBV9 to TRBJ2-5; perhaps TRBD2 as D (7 bases). Deletions cut 5 bases from V and 2 bases from J, with 16 bases between. The germline V gene encodes CDR1 SGDLS and CDR2 YYNGEE. The length of the CDR3 is 15 residues.

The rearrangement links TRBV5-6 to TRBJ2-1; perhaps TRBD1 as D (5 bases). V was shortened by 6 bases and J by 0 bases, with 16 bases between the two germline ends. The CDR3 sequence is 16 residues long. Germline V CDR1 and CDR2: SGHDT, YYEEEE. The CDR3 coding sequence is TGTGCCAGCAACCTGATACAGGATCGCTCCTACAATGAGCAGTTCTTC. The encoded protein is CASNLIQDRSYNEQFF.

Written as DNA, the CDR3 is TGTGCCAGTAGGCGGTCCGGAACCGGGGAGCTGTTTTTT. It codes for CASRRSGTGELFF. The V call is TRBV19, the J call TRBJ2-2; no definite D call. Per germline, CDR1 LNHDA and CDR2 SQIVND (reference sequence). This CDR3 is 13 amino acids long. V was shortened by 6 bases and J by 5 bases, with 10 bases between the two germline ends.

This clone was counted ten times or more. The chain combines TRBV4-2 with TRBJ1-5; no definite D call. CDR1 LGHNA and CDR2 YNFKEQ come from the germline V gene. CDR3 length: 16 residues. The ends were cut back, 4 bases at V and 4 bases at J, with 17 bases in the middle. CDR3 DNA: TGTGCCAGCAGCCCCGAGGAGGGAACGAGAAATCAGCCCCAGCATTTT. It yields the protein CASSPEEGTRNQPQHF.

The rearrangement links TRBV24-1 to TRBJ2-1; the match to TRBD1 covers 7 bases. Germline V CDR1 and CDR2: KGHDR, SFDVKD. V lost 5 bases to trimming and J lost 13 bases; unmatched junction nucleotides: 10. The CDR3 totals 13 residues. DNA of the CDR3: TGTGCCACCAGTGGCCTGACAGGGATGTCACAGTTCTTC. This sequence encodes CATSGLTGMSQFF.

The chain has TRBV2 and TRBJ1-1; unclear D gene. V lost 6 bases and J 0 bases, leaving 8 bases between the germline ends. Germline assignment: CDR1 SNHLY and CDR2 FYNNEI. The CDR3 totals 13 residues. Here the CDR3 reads CASRASMNTEAFF. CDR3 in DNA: TGTGCCAGCAGGGCAAGTATGAACACTGAAGCTTTCTTT. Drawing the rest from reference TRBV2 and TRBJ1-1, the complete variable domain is EPEVTQTPSHQVTQMGQEVILRCVPISNHLYFYWYRQILGQKVEFLVSFYNNEISEKSEIFDDQFSVERPDGSNFTLKIRSTKLEDSAMYFCASRASMNTEAFFGQGTRLTVV.

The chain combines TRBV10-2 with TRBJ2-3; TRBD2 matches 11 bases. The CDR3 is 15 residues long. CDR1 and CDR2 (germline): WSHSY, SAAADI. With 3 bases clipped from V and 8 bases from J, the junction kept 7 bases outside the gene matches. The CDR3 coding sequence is TGCGCCAGCAGTGATGTAGCGGGGGGGTGGGGTACGCAGTATTTT. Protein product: CASSDVAGGWGTQYF.

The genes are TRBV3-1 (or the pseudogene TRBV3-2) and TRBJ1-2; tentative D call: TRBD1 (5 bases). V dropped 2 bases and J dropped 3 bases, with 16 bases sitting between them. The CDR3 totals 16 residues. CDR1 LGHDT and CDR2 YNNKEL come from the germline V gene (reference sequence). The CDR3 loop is CASSQHRLGGDYGYTF. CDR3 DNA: TGTGCCAGCAGCCAACATCGTTTGGGAGGGGACTATGGCTACACCTTC.

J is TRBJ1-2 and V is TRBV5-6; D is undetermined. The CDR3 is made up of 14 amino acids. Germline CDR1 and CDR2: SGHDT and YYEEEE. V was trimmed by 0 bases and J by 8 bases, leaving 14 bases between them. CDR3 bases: TGTGCCAGCAGCTTGGAGGGAGAACAACGGGGCTACACCTTC. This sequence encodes CASSLEGEQRGYTF.

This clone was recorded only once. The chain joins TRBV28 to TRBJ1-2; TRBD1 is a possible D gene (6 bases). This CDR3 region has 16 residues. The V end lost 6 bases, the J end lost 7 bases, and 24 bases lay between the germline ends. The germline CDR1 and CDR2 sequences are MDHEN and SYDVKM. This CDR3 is CASRFPGHRAGFGYTF. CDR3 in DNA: TGTGCCAGCAGATTCCCGGGACACCGGGCCGGTTTTGGCTACACCTTC.

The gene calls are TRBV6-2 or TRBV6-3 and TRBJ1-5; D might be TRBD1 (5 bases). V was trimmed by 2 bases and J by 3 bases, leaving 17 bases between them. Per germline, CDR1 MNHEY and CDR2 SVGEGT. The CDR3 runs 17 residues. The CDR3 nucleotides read TGTGCCAGCAGTTACCGGCCGGGGGGAACGGACAATCAGCCCCAGCATTTT. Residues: CASSYRPGGTDNQPQHF.

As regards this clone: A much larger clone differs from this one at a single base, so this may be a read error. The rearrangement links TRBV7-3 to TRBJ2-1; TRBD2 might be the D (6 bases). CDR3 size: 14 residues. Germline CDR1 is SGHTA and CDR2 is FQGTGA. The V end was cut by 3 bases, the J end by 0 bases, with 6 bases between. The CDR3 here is CASSLGGSYNEQFF. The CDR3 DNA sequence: TGTGCCAGCAGCTTGGGGGGCTCCTACAATGAGCAGTTCTTC.